This entry concerns a single T cell receptor (beta chain). What it binds is not known. Germline loops: CDR1 SGHRS, CDR2 YFSETQ. CDR3 length: 15 amino acids. Trimming shortened V by 0 bases and J by 2 bases, and 12 bases separated the two germline ends. This sample was taken from a study of long-term antiretroviral therapy in people with HIV. Runs used v3.0 of the immunoSEQ assay and were done at survey level. The table came from immunoSEQ multiplex PCR; TCRdb's copy has only in-frame clones and leaves some out. The sample consists of more than 35,000 clones, approximately 86% of them appearing once. A minimum of one pre-ART and two post-ART PBMC samples existed for each donor. Each HIV-infected participant was given treatment in the United States. Study-wide results and caveats: Clones that expanded before ART (that is, prior to treatment) dominated the repertoire at all time points.

The receptor was derived from a woman younger than 35 with HIV. The sequences come from unsorted PBMCs, collected just before starting antiretroviral therapy. This sequence joins TRBV5-1 and TRBJ2-7, with D uncertain. CDR3 nucleotide sequence: TGCGCCAGCAGCTTGGTCCAGCATCCGACCTACGAGCAGTACTTC. Encoded protein: CASSLVQHPTYEQYF.